These 17 T cell receptor beta chains originate from one sample sequenced in a study of chemoradiotherapy in HPV16-positive cancers. The repertoire was sequenced with immunoSEQ multiplex PCR; TCRdb's copy has only in-frame clones and lacks some. This table has 1,500 to 2,500 clones, 70% to 85% appearing once. The sample here was tumor tissue, taken from a patient who underwent chemoradiotherapy. The receptors here all came from a human donor with HPV-associated anogenital cancer.

The rearrangement links TRBV6-1 to TRBJ2-5; the D gene is possibly TRBD1 (6 bases). The CDR3 has 16 residues. CDR1 and CDR2 from the germline V gene are MNHNS and SASEGT. V dropped 4 bases and J dropped 5 bases, with 20 bases sitting between them. This chain's CDR3 is CASSVQGRGWGETQYF. CDR3 DNA sequence: TGTGCCAGCAGTGTCCAAGGCAGGGGCTGGGGGGAGACCCAGTACTTC.

The V and J genes are TRBV28 and TRBJ2-3; no clear D gene. The V and J ends lost 2 bases and 4 bases respectively, with 1 base between them. Germline loops: CDR1 MDHEN, CDR2 SYDVKM. The CDR3 runs 11 residues. The CDR3 DNA is TGTGCCAGCAGTTTAGCAGATACGCAGTATTTT. Its protein is CASSLADTQYF.

The rearrangement joins TRBV6-1 to TRBJ1-4; TRBD1 matches 9 bases. Losses at the gene ends were 5 bases for V and 8 bases for J; bases not matched to a gene: 6. This CDR3 spans 14 amino acids. The germline V gene encodes CDR1 MNHNS and CDR2 SASEGT. As DNA, the CDR3 is TGTGCCAGCAGTACCGGGACAGGGAACGAAAAACTGTTTTTT. Encoded protein: CASSTGTGNEKLFF.

The chain recombines TRBV2 with TRBJ2-2; TRBD1 aligns across 7 bases. The CDR3 has 17 residues. The V and J ends lost 6 bases and 1 base, in that order; junction bases with no gene match: 11. Germline CDR1 and CDR2: SNHLY and FYNNEI. In nucleotides, the CDR3 is TGTGCCAGCAGGGACGGGGACAGCTCGAGGAACACCGGGGAGCTGTTTTTT. Amino acid sequence: CASRDGDSSRNTGELFF.

The chain joins TRBV5-1 to TRBJ2-2; maybe TRBD1 (6 bases). This CDR3 has 18 residues. V was clipped by 0 bases and J by 0 bases, with 15 bases between them. In germline, CDR1 is SGHRS, CDR2 YFSETQ. CDR3 sequence reads: CASSLDPGTIANTGELFF. DNA of the CDR3: TGCGCCAGCAGCTTGGACCCCGGGACAATCGCGAACACCGGGGAGCTGTTTTTT.

The table lists this clone with a few counts. The chain is built from TRBV6-4 and TRBJ2-1; 9 bases are a match to TRBD2. The junction had 7 bases not matched to a gene; V was cut back by 0 bases and J by 7 bases. The CDR3 spans 16 residues. Germline loops: CDR1 MRHNA, CDR2 SNTAGT. The CDR3, as DNA: TGTGCCAGCAGTGACTCAGGCGGGGGGGCTGTAAATGAGCAGTTCTTC. Amino acid sequence: CASSDSGGGAVNEQFF.

J is TRBJ2-4 and V is TRBV6-6; the match to TRBD2 covers 7 bases. Germline V gives CDR1 MNHNY, CDR2 SVGAGI (reference sequence). J gave up 6 bases and V 8 bases, and 4 bases lay outside the gene matches. The CDR3 extends over 12 amino acids. The CDR3 DNA reads TGTGCCAGCCTGGCGGGGGTAAACATTCAGTACTTC. Protein: CASLAGVNIQYF.

This chain connects TRBV19 to TRBJ2-7; either TRBD1 or TRBD2 may supply D (5 bases each). The CDR3 contains 15 residues. Germline V gene sequence: CDR1 LNHDA, CDR2 SQIVND (reference sequence). Trimming took off 1 base at V and 3 bases at J, with 13 bases between the two ends. This chain's CDR3 is CASSIGPGPSYEQYF. The CDR3 region has the DNA TGTGCCAGTAGTATAGGTCCGGGACCCAGCTACGAGCAGTACTTC.

J is TRBJ2-5 and V is TRBV5-1, with 8 bases fitting TRBD1. The V gene end was trimmed by 6 bases and the J gene end by 4 bases; junction bases not matched to a gene: 8. CDR1 SGHRS and CDR2 YFSETQ come from the germline V gene. This CDR3 spans 14 amino acids. The CDR3 region has the DNA TGCGCCAGCACCCGGGGACAGGAGGCAGAGACCCAGTACTTC. It specifies CASTRGQEAETQYF.

This clone has just one count. This chain links TRBV5-4 with TRBJ2-2, with TRBD2 identical over 7 bases. Germline V gene data show CDR1 as SGHNT and CDR2 as YYREEE (reference sequence). CDR3 length: 14 amino acids. Trimming at V came to 0 bases and at J to 6 bases, leaving 2 bases not matched to a gene. In DNA, the CDR3 is TGTGCCAGCAGCTTGGGGACTAGTGCCGGGGAGCTGTTTTTT. This sequence encodes CASSLGTSAGELFF.

V and J are TRBV6-1 and TRBJ2-7, with D tentatively TRBD2 (5 bases). The germline V gene has CDR1 MNHNS and CDR2 SASEGT. The CDR3 is made up of 12 amino acids. The V gene lost 10 bases and the J gene lost 0 bases, with 10 bases spanning the gap. In DNA, the CDR3 is TGTGCCACCAAGCGGAGCTCCTACGAGCAGTACTTC. Translated, it gives CATKRSSYEQYF.

The V call is TRBV7-2, the J call TRBJ2-3; D gene uncertain. Deletions cut 5 bases from V and 1 base from J, with 10 bases between. The CDR3 sequence is 14 residues long. Germline V lookup: CDR1 SGHTA, CDR2 FQGNSA. This chain's CDR3 is CASSKVSGTDTQYF. The CDR3 DNA reads TGTGCCAGCAGCAAGGTTTCGGGCACAGATACGCAGTATTTT.

This chain connects TRBV18 to TRBJ2-7; 12 nucleotides align to TRBD1. Per the germline V gene, CDR1 is KGHSH and CDR2 is LQKENI. V dropped 0 bases and J dropped 4; count of bases not matched to a gene: 7. This CDR3 is built from 17 residues. Written as DNA, the CDR3 is TGTGCCAGCTCACCACCTCTTGGGACAGGGGGCTTTTACGAGCAGTACTTC. Protein sequence: CASSPPLGTGGFYEQYF.

The V gene is TRBV9, the J gene TRBJ2-7; 8 bases fit TRBD1. Losses at the gene ends were 3 bases for V and 6 bases for J; bases not matched to a gene: 8. CDR1 and CDR2 from the germline V gene are SGDLS and YYNGEE. This CDR3 contains 14 residues. This CDR3 is CASSGTGTGTEQYF. In DNA, the CDR3 is TGTGCCAGCAGCGGTACCGGGACAGGCACCGAGCAGTACTTC.

This clone has just one count. V usage is TRBV30 and J usage is TRBJ2-5; TRBD1 agrees at 10 bases. V lost 2 bases, J lost 2 bases, and 2 bases stayed unmatched. This CDR3 region has 14 residues. The germline V gene encodes CDR1 GTSNPN and CDR2 SVGIG (reference sequence). Here the CDR3 DNA reads TGTGCCTGGAGTAGACAGGGGGCGCAAGAGACCCAGTACTTC. Amino acids: CAWSRQGAQETQYF.

This clone appeared once. The rearrangement uses TRBV11-3 and TRBJ2-5; TRBD2 matches at 8 bases. The CDR3 contains 14 residues. V lost 5 bases to trimming and J lost 3 bases; unmatched junction nucleotides: 5. Germline V gene lookup returns CDR1 SGHNT and CDR2 YENEEA. CDR3 protein: CASSHRGGKETQYF. CDR3 DNA: TGTGCCAGCAGCCACCGGGGGGGTAAAGAGACCCAGTACTTC.

The chain joins TRBV6-6 to TRBJ1-5; weak D call: TRBD1 (5 bases). The germline gives CDR1 MNHNY, CDR2 SVGAGI (reference sequence). The V and J ends lost 11 bases and 3 bases respectively, with 8 bases between them. This CDR3 has 11 residues. The CDR3 DNA is TGTGCCGGGGGGGACAATCAGCCCCAGCATTTT. Its translation: CAGGDNQPQHF.